The sample holds one count of the clone carrying this T cell receptor (beta chain). Its antigen is still unknown. The sample comes from a study of beta chain features in type 1 diabetes. Study-wide context: Age, gender and cell yields were similar between patients and healthy donors. The number of sorted cells examined across all samples was roughly 100,000,000.

Study-wide points: In every one of the four CD4+ subsets, TCRB CDR3s were moderately but significantly shorter in Type 1 diabetes patients.

Since all of the isolated RNA was reverse transcribed, expressed TCRB transcripts were what got sequenced. Only in-frame clones appear in the TCRdb table, and some are missing; sequencing was by immunoSEQ multiplex PCR. This repertoire shows around 15,000 clones, 55% found once; its top ten account for roughly 0.45%. The receptor was derived from a woman under 30 in good health. Sequencing was carried out using stem cell memory CD4+ T cells from blood.

The CDR3 DNA reads as TGCGCCAGCAGCTTAGTAGGTAGGGGGAACACTGAAGCTTTCTTT. This encodes CASSLVGRGNTEAFF. V and J are TRBV5-1 and TRBJ1-1; D is possibly TRBD1 (5 bases). The germline V gene has CDR1 SGHRS and CDR2 YFSETQ. CDR3 size: 15 residues. With 2 bases removed from V and 1 base from J, the gap between germline ends came to 12 bases.